This TCR beta chain was identified in a study of CD8 T cells in ankylosing spondylitis. Study-level findings and limits: Reportedly, significant enrichment of disease-linked clones occurred in matched ankylosing spondylitis synovial fluid. What appeared characteristic of ankylosing spondylitis blood was a TCR beta motif of fewer than ten highly homologous variants.

Making the TCR beta libraries involved quantitative 5'-RACE with molecular barcodes. TCRdb recomputed calls from the 5' RACE reads with MiXCR, one row per CDR3 protein. This table has some 54,000 distinct CDR3 sequences, around 7.4% appearing once. Germline V gene data show CDR1 as MNHNS and CDR2 as SASEGT. This CDR3 has 15 residues. V lost 5 bases and J lost 5, with 19 bases in between. This clonotype has a count of ten or more. The target antigen is unknown. Sequenced input: blood, either unsorted or a sorted T cell fraction (not recorded which). The sequence was collected from a female donor with ankylosing spondylitis or in good health (not recorded which). V usage is TRBV6-1 and J usage is TRBJ2-7; D call uncertain. This CDR3 is CASSRPGPRLNEQYF. As DNA, the CDR3 is TGTGCCAGCAGTCGCCCGGGCCCGAGGCTTAACGAGCAGTACTTC.